This T cell receptor beta chain stems from a study of T cell repertoires in cytomegalovirus infection. Study-wide context: Public TCR beta signatures marked donors with CMV infection and the matching HLA.

This CDR3 has 13 residues. CDR1 is SGHVS, CDR2 FNYEAQ, per germline. The V and J ends lost 0 bases and 4 bases respectively, with 4 bases between them. Findings and limits, study-wide: The study found HLA-C-restricted CMV-specific TCR beta clonotypes dominating the ex vivo response.

There are many counts of this clonotype. Its specificity is not known. TCRdb called the reads again in MiXCR, with one record for every CDR3 protein. The table lists about 68,000 distinct CDR3 sequences, under 25% of them singletons. Material for sequencing was PBMCs, sequenced either directly or after in vitro stimulation (not recorded which). This TCR was sampled from a human donor in good health (CMV status not recorded). Some clones in this sample may be carry-over from other donors' samples. V is TRBV7-6 and J is TRBJ2-1; no definite D call. The CDR3, as DNA: TGTGCCAGCAGCTTAGCGAGTTACAATGAGCAGTTCTTC. It is translated as CASSLASYNEQFF.